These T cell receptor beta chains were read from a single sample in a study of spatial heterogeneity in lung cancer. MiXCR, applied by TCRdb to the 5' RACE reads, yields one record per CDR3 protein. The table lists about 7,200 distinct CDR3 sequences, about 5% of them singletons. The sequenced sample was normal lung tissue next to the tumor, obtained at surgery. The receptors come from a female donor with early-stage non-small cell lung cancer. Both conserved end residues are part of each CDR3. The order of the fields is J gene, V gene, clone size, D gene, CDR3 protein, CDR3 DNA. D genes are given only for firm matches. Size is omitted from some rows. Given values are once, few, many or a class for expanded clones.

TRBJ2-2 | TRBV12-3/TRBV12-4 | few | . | CASSLRQANTGELFF | TGTGCCAGCAGTTTACGACAGGCGAACACCGGGGAGCTGTTTTTT
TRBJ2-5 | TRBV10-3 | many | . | CAIRPAKSGETQYF | TGTGCCATCAGGCCCGCGAAGAGTGGGGAGACCCAGTACTTC
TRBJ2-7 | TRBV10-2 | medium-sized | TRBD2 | CASSESTTSWIYEQYF | TGCGCCAGCAGTGAGTCGACGACTAGCTGGATCTACGAGCAGTACTTC
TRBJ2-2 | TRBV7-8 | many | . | CASSTISRQGAGELFF | TGTGCCAGCAGCACAATCTCACGGCAGGGAGCCGGGGAGCTGTTTTTT
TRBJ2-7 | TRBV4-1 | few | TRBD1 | CASSLSTGGVYEQYF | TGCGCCAGCAGCCTTTCGACAGGGGGCGTCTACGAGCAGTACTTC
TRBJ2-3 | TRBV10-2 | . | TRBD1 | CASGGQGDTQYF | TGCGCCAGCGGAGGACAGGGGGATACGCAGTATTTT
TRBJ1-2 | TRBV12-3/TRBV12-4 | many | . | CASRQLSGYTF | TGTGCCAGCCGCCAGCTGTCTGGCTACACCTTC
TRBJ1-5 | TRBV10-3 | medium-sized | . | CAISEARGSNQPQHF | TGTGCCATCAGTGAGGCCCGTGGGAGCAATCAGCCCCAGCATTTT
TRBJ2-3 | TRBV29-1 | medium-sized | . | CSGNSPGLDTQYF | TGCAGCGGCAATTCTCCAGGACTTGATACGCAGTATTTT
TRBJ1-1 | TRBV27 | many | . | CASSLDSYTEAFF | TGTGCCAGCAGTTTGGACTCCTACACTGAAGCTTTCTTT
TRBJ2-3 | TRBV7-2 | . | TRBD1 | CASSPRGTGGRDTQYF | TGTGCCAGCAGCCCTAGGGGGACAGGGGGCCGGGATACGCAGTATTTT
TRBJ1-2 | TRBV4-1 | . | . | CASSQDERSYGYTF | TGCGCCAGCAGCCAAGACGAGAGAAGCTATGGCTACACCTTC
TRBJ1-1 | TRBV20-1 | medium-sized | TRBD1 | CSALNRGTEAFF | TGCAGTGCTCTGAACAGGGGGACTGAAGCTTTCTTT
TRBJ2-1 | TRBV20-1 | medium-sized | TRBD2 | CSARLAGPYNEQFF | TGCAGTGCTAGACTAGCGGGACCTTACAATGAGCAGTTCTTC
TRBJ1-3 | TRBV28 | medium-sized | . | CASSLGGYPGNTIYF | TGTGCCAGCAGTTTAGGGGGATACCCTGGAAACACCATATATTTT
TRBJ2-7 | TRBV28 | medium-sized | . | CASSRTDSYEQYF | TGTGCCAGCAGTAGGACGGACTCCTACGAGCAGTACTTC
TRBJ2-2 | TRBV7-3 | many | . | CASSPGSGGVTGELFF | TGTGCCAGCAGCCCCGGGTCGGGCGGGGTTACCGGGGAGCTGTTTTTT
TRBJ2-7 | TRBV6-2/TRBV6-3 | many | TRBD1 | CAVGPGQNYEQYF | TGTGCCGTAGGCCCGGGACAGAACTACGAGCAGTACTTC
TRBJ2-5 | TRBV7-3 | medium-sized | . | CASSAWREETQYF | TGTGCCAGCAGCGCATGGAGGGAAGAGACCCAGTACTTC
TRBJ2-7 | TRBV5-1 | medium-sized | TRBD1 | CASSLATGGAVDEQYF | TGCGCCAGCAGCTTGGCGACAGGGGGCGCGGTGGACGAGCAGTACTTC
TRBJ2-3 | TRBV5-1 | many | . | CTSRPYTDTQYF | TGCACCAGCAGGCCCTACACAGATACGCAGTATTTT
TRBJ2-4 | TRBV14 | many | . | CASSQVGGLNIQYF | TGTGCCAGCAGCCAAGTCGGAGGGCTAAACATTCAGTACTTC
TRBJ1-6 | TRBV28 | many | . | CASSPPETQYNSPLHF | TGTGCCAGCAGCCCCCCGGAGACACAATATAATTCACCCCTCCACTTT
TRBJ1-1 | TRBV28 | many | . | CASSLGSTGGFAFF | TGTGCCAGCAGTTTGGGCAGTACGGGTGGGTTTGCTTTCTTT
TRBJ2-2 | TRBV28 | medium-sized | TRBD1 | CASSSGTGGTGELFF | TGTGCCAGCAGTTCTGGGACAGGGGGCACCGGGGAGCTGTTTTTT
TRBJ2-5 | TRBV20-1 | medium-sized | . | CSARTSQETQYF | TGCAGTGCTAGGACTAGCCAAGAGACCCAGTACTTC
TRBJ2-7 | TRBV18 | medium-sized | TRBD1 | CASSPPNQRGTGNYEQYF | TGTGCCAGCTCACCACCGAATCAGAGGGGGACAGGGAATTACGAGCAGTACTTC
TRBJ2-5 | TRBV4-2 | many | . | CASSQDLRGGGIQETQYF | TGTGCCAGCAGCCAAGATCTTCGAGGGGGAGGGATCCAAGAGACCCAGTACTTC
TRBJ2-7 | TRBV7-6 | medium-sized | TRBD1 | CASSLPGQPYEQYF | TGTGCCAGCAGCTTACCGGGACAGCCCTACGAGCAGTACTTC
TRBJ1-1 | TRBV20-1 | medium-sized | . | CSARDPVLGRTEAFF | TGCAGTGCTAGAGATCCCGTACTTGGTCGGACTGAAGCTTTCTTT
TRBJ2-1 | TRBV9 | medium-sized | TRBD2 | CASSAHSRGGSYNEQFF | TGTGCCAGCAGCGCTCATAGTCGGGGCGGGAGCTACAATGAGCAGTTCTTC
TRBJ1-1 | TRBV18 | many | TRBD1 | CASSIGQGNTEAFF | TGTGCCAGCTCCATAGGACAGGGAAACACTGAAGCTTTCTTT
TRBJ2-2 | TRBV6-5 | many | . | CASSYGSGELFF | TGTGCCAGCAGTTACGGGTCCGGGGAGCTGTTTTTT
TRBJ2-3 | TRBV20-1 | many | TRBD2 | CSARAELAGGPYDGTDTQYF | TGCAGTGCTAGAGCCGAACTAGCGGGAGGGCCATACGATGGAACAGATACGCAGTATTTT
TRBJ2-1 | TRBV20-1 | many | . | CSALPLFNEQFF | TGCAGTGCTCTCCCTTTATTCAATGAGCAGTTCTTC
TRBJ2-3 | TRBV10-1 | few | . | CASSDGALRTDTQYF | TGCGCCAGCAGTGACGGAGCGTTAAGGACAGATACGCAGTATTTT
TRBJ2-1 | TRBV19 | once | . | CASSIGANEQFF | TGTGCCAGTAGTATAGGGGCCAATGAGCAGTTCTTC
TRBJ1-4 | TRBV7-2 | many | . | CASSLSHSSNEKLFF | TGTGCCAGCAGCTTATCGCACAGCTCTAATGAAAAACTGTTTTTT
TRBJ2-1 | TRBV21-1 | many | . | CVFSPPPNEQFF | TGTGTCTTCAGCCCCCCCCCCAATGAGCAGTTCTTC
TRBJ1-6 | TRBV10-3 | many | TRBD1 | CAISAGTGRPGGSYNSPLHF | TGTGCCATCAGTGCCGGGACAGGGCGGCCGGGCGGCTCCTATAATTCACCCCTCCACTTT
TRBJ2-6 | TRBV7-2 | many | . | CASSLRSPGANVLTF | TGTGCCAGCAGCTTACGGAGTCCTGGGGCCAACGTCCTGACTTTC
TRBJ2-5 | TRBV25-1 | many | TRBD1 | CASRPGQGKETQYF | TGTGCCAGCAGACCGGGACAGGGTAAAGAGACCCAGTACTTC
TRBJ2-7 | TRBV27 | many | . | CASSLSRGGAGYEQYF | TGTGCCAGCAGTTTATCTCGTGGTGGGGCAGGGTACGAGCAGTACTTC
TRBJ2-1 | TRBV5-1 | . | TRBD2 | CASSWTPGLAGGDEQFF | TGCGCCAGCAGCTGGACTCCGGGACTAGCGGGAGGCGATGAGCAGTTCTTC